This is a list of T cell receptor beta chains from one sample in a study of T cells in Graves' hyperthyroidism and ophthalmopathy. From the multiplex PCR reads, TCRdb called clonotypes with MiXCR, one entry per CDR3 protein. The table lists 550,000 to 800,000 distinct CDR3 sequences, around a sixth of them singletons. The sequencing input was blood. The source of these receptors is a man aged 50-60 years with Graves' hyperthyroidism. Each CDR3 is given with its conserved first and last residue. A D gene is named only where the DNA matches it firmly. A clone size is listed for some rows: how often the clone was seen (once, few, many), or a class if it is expanded.

many	TRBV29-1	NA	TRBJ2-6	TGCAGCGTACTAAGACGGGACACCTCTGGGGCCAACGTCCTGACTTTC	CSVLRRDTSGANVLTF
many	TRBV24-1	NA	TRBJ2-3	TGTGCCACCAGTGAGGCTTCCCAGGATACGCAGTATTTT	CATSEASQDTQYF
NA	TRBV28	NA	TRBJ2-3	TGTGCCAGCAGCTCTGGGGGCCAATATACGCAGTATTTT	CASSSGGQYTQYF
NA	TRBV2	TRBD1	TRBJ2-2	TGTGCCAGCAGGTGGGACAGGGGTTGGACCGGGGAGCTGTTTTTT	CASRWDRGWTGELFF
NA	TRBV4-1	NA	TRBJ1-1	TGCGCCAGCAGCGAAACAGGAATTATGAACACTGAAGCTTTCTTT	CASSETGIMNTEAFF
many	TRBV9	TRBD2	TRBJ2-4	TGTGCCAGCAGCGTGGGGGGGGACAAAAACATTCAGTACTTC	CASSVGGDKNIQYF
NA	TRBV6-2/TRBV6-3	NA	TRBJ2-1	TGTGCCAGCAGTCGTCCCGGGACGGTATACAATGAGCAGTTCTTC	CASSRPGTVYNEQFF
NA	TRBV2	NA	TRBJ1-4	TGTGCCAGCAGTGAATCCAGAAAACTGTTTTTT	CASSESRKLFF
many	TRBV30	NA	TRBJ1-1	TGTGCCCGGCAACAGGTCATGAACACTGAAGCTTTCTTT	CARQQVMNTEAFF
many	TRBV11-2	NA	TRBJ2-7	TGTGCCAGCAGGCGGGGAGATAACTCCTACGAGCAGTACTTC	CASRRGDNSYEQYF
many	TRBV6-2/TRBV6-3	NA	TRBJ2-2	TGTGCCAGCGAGGTTGGGGGCAGGGCCACCGGGGAGCTGTTTTTT	CASEVGGRATGELFF
NA	TRBV7-9	NA	TRBJ2-7	TGTGCCAGCAGGGCAAGCGGAGCCTACGAGCAGTACTTC	CASRASGAYEQYF
few	TRBV7-9	NA	TRBJ1-3	TGTGCCAGCAGCCGAGATATGGGAAACACCATATATTTT	CASSRDMGNTIYF
NA	TRBV20-1	TRBD2	TRBJ2-7	TGCAGTGCTGGTGCCATTACCGGGACTAAAACGTGGGAGCAGTACTTC	CSAGAITGTKTWEQYF
few	TRBV10-2	TRBD2	TRBJ2-3	TGCGCCAGCAGTGAGGAAGGTTTTAGCGGGAGCACAGATACGCAGTATTTT	CASSEEGFSGSTDTQYF